The sequence of this T cell receptor beta chain was determined in a study of technical replicates of blood from a handful of donors. Using immunoSEQ multiplex PCR, the repertoire was profiled, and TCRdb retains in-frame clones only, with some absent. In the table there are about 97,000 clones, just under 95% of which are singletons. This CDR3 contains 15 residues. Germline-derived CDR1 and CDR2 are SSHAT and FNYEAQ (reference sequence). About this clone: One end of the junction is discordant with germline, which a read error may explain.

The sequenced sample was T cells isolated from PBMCs. The genes are TRBV7-7 and TRBJ2-3; TRBD2 is a possible D gene (5 bases). This clonotype was obtained from a human donor in good health. The CDR3 DNA follows: TGTGCTAGCAGCTTCGGGAAGACCACCACAGATACGCAGTATTTT. Its translation: CASSFGKTTTDTQYF.